This entry concerns a single T cell receptor beta chain. Its antigen is undetermined. At one end the junction does not follow the germline gene, possibly because of a read error. This specimen comes from a study of molecular identifiers for immune sequencing clone quantification. Study-level information: Five aliquots were made in replicates from the RNA of roughly 21,000 or 96,000 naive CD8 cells, and four were sequenced. Findings and limits, study-wide: Sharing of a barcode by identical TCR molecules could cause highly expanded clone sizes to be underestimated. Clones that had above 20 RNA copies took up over 98% of effector molecules but under 1% in naive cells.

This CDR3 region has 16 residues. Germline CDR1 and CDR2: MDHEN and SYDVKM. MiXCR, applied by TCRdb to the PCR reads, yields one record per CDR3 protein. This sample has some 93,000 distinct CDR3 sequences, with roughly 21% found just once. Sequences were obtained from naive CD8+ T cells from blood, with Jurkat cell RNA spiked in. Noted subset: FACS-sorted CD8+CD4-CCR7+CD45RA+ naive T cells. The J gene is TRBJ2-7, the V gene TRBV28; D possibly corresponds to TRBD1 (6 bases). The source of this sequence is a human donor in good health. Some libraries in this study had Jurkat cell RNA spiked in. The CDR3 reads CASNLAKQGFSYEQYF. Written as DNA, the CDR3 is TGTGCCAGCAATTTAGCCAAACAGGGATTCTCCTACGAGCAGTACTTC. Filled out from reference TRBV28 and TRBJ2-7, the complete variable domain reads DVKVTQSSRYLVKRTGEKVFLECVQDMDHENMFWYRQDPGLGLRLIYFSYDVKMKEKGDIPEGYSVSREKKERFSLILESASTNQTSMYLCASNLAKQGFSYEQYFGPGTRLTVT.